Below are 24 T cell receptor beta chains sequenced from a single sample in a study of OX40 agonist ivuxolimab in advanced cancers. Clones were read by immunoSEQ multiplex PCR, and TCRdb kept only the in-frame ones, dropping some. This table has 35,000 to 45,000 clones, 80% to 90% appearing once. The material sequenced was CD4+ or CD8+ T cells sorted from blood, taken in a trial of the OX40 agonist ivuxolimab. The receptors stem from an adult with an advanced solid tumor such as melanoma, head and neck, liver or kidney cancer.

J is TRBJ2-1 and V is TRBV5-1; D possibly corresponds to TRBD2 (5 bases). The CDR3 runs to 14 residues. Germline V gives CDR1 SGHRS, CDR2 YFSETQ. V lost 1 base and J lost 10, with 15 bases in between. The CDR3 DNA is TGCGCCAGCAGCTTGCAGCCCCTAGCTTGGGAGCAGTTCTTC. Its translation is CASSLQPLAWEQFF.

This clone was seen only once. The chain joins TRBV27 to TRBJ2-3, with D unclear. Germline CDR1 reads MNHEY; CDR2 reads SMNVEV (reference sequence). The CDR3 is 13 residues long. Trimming took off 4 bases at V and 0 bases at J, with 5 bases between the two ends. The CDR3 DNA reads as TGTGCCAGCAGTTCCTCTAGCACAGATACGCAGTATTTT. It yields the protein CASSSSSTDTQYF.

The genes are TRBV7-7 and TRBJ2-1, with TRBD2 as a possible D gene (5 bases). Germline V gives CDR1 SSHAT, CDR2 FNYEAQ (reference sequence). Trimming left V 1 base short and J 0 bases short, with 7 bases between. The CDR3 is 15 residues long. The CDR3 protein is CASSLGAGSYNEQFF. The CDR3 DNA reads TGTGCCAGCAGCTTAGGGGCGGGCTCCTACAATGAGCAGTTCTTC.

The genes are TRBV5-1 and TRBJ2-7, with 8 bases that match TRBD2. The germline V gene encodes CDR1 SGHRS and CDR2 YFSETQ. V shed 4 bases and J 7 bases; nucleotides not matched to a gene: 10. This CDR3 spans 14 amino acids. This CDR3 reads CASSPGRGDWEQYF. The CDR3 bases are TGCGCCAGCAGCCCCGGGAGGGGAGATTGGGAGCAGTACTTC.

V and J are TRBV9 and TRBJ2-5; 12 nucleotides line up with TRBD2. CDR3 length equals 18 residues. CDR1 is SGDLS and CDR2 is YYNGEE in the germline V gene. V gave up 0 bases and J gave up 5 bases; unmatched junction bases: 11. The CDR3 DNA reads TGTGCCAGCAGCGTAGCTACTCTAGCGGGAGGGCCAGGGGAGACCCAGTACTTC. This codes for CASSVATLAGGPGETQYF.

J is TRBJ1-1 and V is TRBV7-9; D is unresolved. Trimming removed 5 bases at V and 1 base at J, with 14 bases between. The CDR3 is 15 residues long. Germline V CDR1 and CDR2: SEHNR, FQNEAQ (reference sequence). CDR3 DNA: TGTGCCAGCAGCCCCCCGGTGCTGGGGAACACTGAAGCTTTCTTT. Translating it yields CASSPPVLGNTEAFF.

The V and J genes are TRBV4-1 and TRBJ2-7; TRBD2 agrees at 10 bases. Germline V gives CDR1 MGHRA, CDR2 YSYEKL. V was clipped by 0 bases and J by 1 base; unmatched bases: 12. The CDR3 runs to 19 residues. The CDR3 sequence: CASSQDATASGSGSYEQYF. The DNA for the CDR3 is TGCGCCAGCAGCCAAGACGCTACGGCTAGCGGGAGTGGGTCCTACGAGCAGTACTTC.

V usage is TRBV27 and J usage is TRBJ2-1, with TRBD2 matching 11 bases. CDR1 is MNHEY and CDR2 is SMNVEV in the germline V gene (reference sequence). The junction had 9 bases not matched to a gene; V was cut back by 2 bases and J by 9 bases. CDR3 length: 16 amino acids. The CDR3 reads CASSLIAGGPNSEQFF. The CDR3, as DNA: TGTGCCAGCAGTTTAATAGCGGGAGGGCCTAATAGTGAGCAGTTCTTC.

This clone appeared once. This chain links TRBV18 with TRBJ2-1; D might be TRBD2 (7 bases). The CDR3 extends over 16 amino acids. Germline assignment: CDR1 KGHSH and CDR2 LQKENI. V gave up 5 bases and J gave up 7 bases, with 21 bases separating them. CDR3 loop: CASSEGGPLAQNEQFF. CDR3 sequence (DNA): TGTGCCAGCTCAGAGGGGGGGCCCCTAGCTCAGAATGAGCAGTTCTTC.

V and J are TRBV11-3 and TRBJ2-1; the match to TRBD1 covers 11 bases. After removal of 5 bases from V and 8 bases from J, the junction contained 14 bases not matched to a gene. Germline V gene data show CDR1 as SGHNT and CDR2 as YENEEA. This CDR3 spans 17 amino acids. CDR3 DNA: TGTGCCAGCAGCCCCAAATCGGGACAGGGGGTAACGGATGAGCAGTTCTTC. This translates into CASSPKSGQGVTDEQFF.

This clone was recorded once. The chain is built from TRBV27 and TRBJ2-1; TRBD2 agrees at 9 bases. The CDR3 covers 12 residues. The J segment lost 9 bases and the V segment lost 10 bases, leaving 7 bases of the junction unmatched. Germline CDR1 is MNHEY and CDR2 is SMNVEV (reference sequence). CDR3 sequence reads: CATAGGLGEQFF. The DNA of the CDR3 is TGTGCCACTGCGGGAGGGCTTGGTGAGCAGTTCTTC.

This clone occurred once. J is TRBJ2-7 and V is TRBV7-8, with D perhaps matching TRBD1 or TRBD2 (5 bases each). Germline CDR1 reads SGHVS; CDR2 reads FQNEAQ. V lost 0 bases to trimming and J lost 4 bases, with 13 bases between them. The CDR3 is 15 residues long. CDR3 sequence reads: CASSLAGRVRYEQYF. The CDR3 DNA follows: TGTGCCAGCAGCTTAGCGGGGCGGGTAAGGTACGAGCAGTACTTC.

The rearrangement uses TRBV30 and TRBJ2-5; no reliable D call. Matching the DNA end better, TRBJ2-7 makes the J call doubtful. CDR1 is GTSNPN, CDR2 SVGIG, per germline (reference sequence). The length of the CDR3 is 13 residues. The CDR3 protein is CAWSVGGSYEQYF. The CDR3 DNA reads as TGTGCCTGGAGTGTAGGCGGTTCCTACGAGCAGTACTTC.

CDR3 in amino acids: CASSVGTGYTF. The CDR3 nucleotides read TGTGCCAGCAGCGTAGGAACTGGCTACACCTTC. The genes are TRBV9 and TRBJ1-2; D not resolved. V dropped 0 bases and J dropped 7 bases, with 4 bases sitting between them. This CDR3 is 11 amino acids long. Germline values: CDR1 SGDLS, CDR2 YYNGEE.

The chain carries TRBV15 and TRBJ2-2, with TRBD2 matching over 7 bases. Germline assignment: CDR1 LNHNV and CDR2 YYDKDF (reference sequence). Germline trimming cut 4 bases from V and 0 bases from J; bases unmatched to any gene: 8. The CDR3 is 17 amino acids. The CDR3 here is CATSKGWLAANTGELFF. CDR3 nucleotide sequence: TGTGCCACCAGCAAAGGGTGGCTAGCGGCGAACACCGGGGAGCTGTTTTTT.

The chain combines TRBV7-6 with TRBJ1-1; D may be TRBD1 (5 bases). V lost 1 base and J 1 base, leaving 19 bases between the germline ends. Germline CDR1 and CDR2: SGHVS and FNYEAQ. The CDR3 totals 18 residues. The CDR3 DNA sequence: TGTGCCAGCAGCTTAGAAACAGGCACCTCCTGGAGGAACACTGAAGCTTTCTTT. This sequence encodes CASSLETGTSWRNTEAFF. The variable domain in full, with the rest retrieved from reference TRBV7-6 and TRBJ1-1, is GAGVSQSPRYKVTKRGQDVALRCDPISGHVSLYWYRQALGQGPEFLTYFNYEAQQDKSGLPNDRFSAERPEGSISTLTIQRTEQRDSAMYRCASSLETGTSWRNTEAFFGQGTRLTVV.

The chain uses TRBV27 and TRBJ2-1, with D possibly being TRBD1 or TRBD2 (5 bases each). The ends were cut back, 7 bases at V and 7 bases at J, with 11 bases in the middle. The length of the CDR3 is 12 residues. The V gene's germline CDR1 is MNHEY and CDR2 SMNVEV (reference sequence). CDR3 in DNA: TGTGCCAGCATTGGGGACGTAAATGAGCAGTTCTTC. It specifies CASIGDVNEQFF.

The chain couples TRBV5-5 to TRBJ2-7, with D tentatively TRBD2 (5 bases). V lost 0 bases and J 7 bases, leaving 11 bases between the germline ends. Germline CDR1 and CDR2: SGHKS and YYEKEE (reference sequence). The CDR3 contains 13 residues. The CDR3 protein is CASSLGTVREQYF. For the CDR3, the DNA is TGTGCCAGCAGCTTGGGGACTGTTCGAGAGCAGTACTTC.

The CDR3 spells CASSQAGTGALGNYGYTF. The DNA for the CDR3 is TGCGCCAGCAGCCAAGCCGGGACGGGGGCCCTAGGGAACTATGGCTACACCTTC. The chain recombines TRBV4-1 with TRBJ1-2; TRBD1 is a possible D gene (6 bases). V lost 1 base, J lost 2 bases, and 20 bases lay in between. This CDR3 has 18 amino acids. The germline gives CDR1 MGHRA, CDR2 YSYEKL.

The gene calls are TRBV9 and TRBJ2-1; tentatively, D is TRBD1 (6 bases). The CDR3 extends over 15 amino acids. Germline CDR1 reads SGDLS; CDR2 reads YYNGEE. The V and J ends lost 0 bases and 2 bases respectively, with 9 bases between them. For the CDR3, the DNA is TGTGCCAGCAGCGTAGGAGGGGGAACCTACAATGAGCAGTTCTTC. Its protein product is CASSVGGGTYNEQFF.

The rearrangement joins TRBV10-3 to TRBJ2-2; D possibly corresponds to TRBD1 (6 bases). This CDR3 is 15 amino acids long. CDR1 is ENHRY, CDR2 SYGVKD, per germline. The V end was cut by 2 bases, the J end by 6 bases, with 13 bases between. The chain's CDR3 is CAISEHRDASGELFF. The CDR3 nucleotides are TGTGCCATCAGTGAGCACAGGGATGCCTCCGGGGAGCTGTTTTTT.

V usage is TRBV11-2 and J usage is TRBJ2-1, with 15 bases identical to TRBD2. The CDR3 has 15 amino acids. CDR1 and CDR2 (germline): SGHAT, FQNNGV. V dropped 4 bases and J dropped 9; count of bases not matched to a gene: 4. CDR3 region: CASSSGLAGGSEQFF. As DNA, the CDR3 is TGTGCCAGCAGCTCGGGACTAGCGGGAGGCTCTGAGCAGTTCTTC.

The chain couples TRBV5-5 to TRBJ2-1, with 10 bases aligning to TRBD1. After removal of 4 bases from V and 5 bases from J, the junction contained 6 bases not matched to a gene. Germline loops: CDR1 SGHKS, CDR2 YYEKEE (reference sequence). The CDR3 covers 15 residues. The CDR3 sequence: CASSIRDRGDNEQFF. CDR3 DNA: TGTGCCAGCAGCATTAGGGACAGGGGCGACAATGAGCAGTTCTTC.

The chain carries TRBV6-5 and TRBJ2-1; D gene unclear. Per the germline V gene, CDR1 is MNHEY and CDR2 is SVGAGI. V was pared by 5 bases and J by 9 bases, with 8 bases between. This CDR3 is 11 amino acids long. The CDR3 is CASSTRSEQFF. DNA for the CDR3: TGTGCCAGCAGTACCCGGTCTGAGCAGTTCTTC.